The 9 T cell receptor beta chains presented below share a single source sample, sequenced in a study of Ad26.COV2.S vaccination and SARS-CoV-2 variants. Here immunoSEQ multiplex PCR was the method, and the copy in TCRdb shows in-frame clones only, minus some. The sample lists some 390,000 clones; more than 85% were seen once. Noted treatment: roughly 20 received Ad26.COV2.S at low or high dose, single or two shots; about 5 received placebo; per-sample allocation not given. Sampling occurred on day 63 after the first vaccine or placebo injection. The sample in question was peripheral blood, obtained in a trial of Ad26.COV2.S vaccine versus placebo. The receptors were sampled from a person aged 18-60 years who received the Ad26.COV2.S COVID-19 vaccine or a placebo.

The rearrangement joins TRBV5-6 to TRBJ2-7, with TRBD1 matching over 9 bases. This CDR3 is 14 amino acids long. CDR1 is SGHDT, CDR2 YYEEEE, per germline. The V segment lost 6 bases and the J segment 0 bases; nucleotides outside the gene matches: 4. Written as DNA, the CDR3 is TGTGCCAGCACTACAGGGGGCCACTCCTACGAGCAGTACTTC. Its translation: CASTTGGHSYEQYF.

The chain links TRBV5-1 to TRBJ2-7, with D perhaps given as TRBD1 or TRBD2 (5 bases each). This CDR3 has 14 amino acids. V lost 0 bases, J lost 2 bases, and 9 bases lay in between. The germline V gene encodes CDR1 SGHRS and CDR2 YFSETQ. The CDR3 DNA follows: TGCGCCAGCAGCTTGGTAGGGGACCCCTACGAGCAGTACTTC. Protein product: CASSLVGDPYEQYF.

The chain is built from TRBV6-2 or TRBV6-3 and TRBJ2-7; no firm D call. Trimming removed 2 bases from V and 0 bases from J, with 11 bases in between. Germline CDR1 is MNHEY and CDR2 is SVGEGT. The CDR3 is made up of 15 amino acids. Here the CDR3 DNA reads TGTGCCAGCAGTTACACTCCGACGGACTCCTACGAGCAGTACTTC. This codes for CASSYTPTDSYEQYF.

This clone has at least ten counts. The CDR3 DNA sequence: TGTGCCAGCAGCCCCCGACTAGCGGAAACCTACGAGCAGTACTTC. Amino acids: CASSPRLAETYEQYF. The chain couples TRBV7-6 to TRBJ2-7, with 9 positions matching TRBD2. The CDR3 length is 15 residues. The junction had 7 bases not matched to a gene; V was cut back by 5 bases and J by 2 bases. Germline assignment: CDR1 SGHVS and CDR2 FNYEAQ.

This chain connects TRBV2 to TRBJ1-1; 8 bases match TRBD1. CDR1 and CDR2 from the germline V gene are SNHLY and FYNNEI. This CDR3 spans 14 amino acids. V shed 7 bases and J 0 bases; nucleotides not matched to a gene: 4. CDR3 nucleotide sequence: TGTGCCAGCATCCAGACAGGGGTGAACACTGAAGCTTTCTTT. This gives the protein CASIQTGVNTEAFF.

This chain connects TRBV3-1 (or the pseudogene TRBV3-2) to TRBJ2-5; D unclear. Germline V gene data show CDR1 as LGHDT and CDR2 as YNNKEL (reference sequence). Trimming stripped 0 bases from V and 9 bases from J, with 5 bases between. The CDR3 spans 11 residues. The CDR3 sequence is CASSQELAQYF. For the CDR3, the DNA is TGTGCCAGCAGCCAAGAACTGGCCCAGTACTTC.

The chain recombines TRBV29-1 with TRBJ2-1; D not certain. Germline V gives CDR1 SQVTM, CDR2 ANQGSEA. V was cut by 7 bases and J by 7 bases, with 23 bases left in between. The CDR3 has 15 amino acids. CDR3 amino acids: CSALRSAGRMNEQFF. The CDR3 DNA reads TGCAGCGCCCTCAGGTCGGCAGGTAGGATGAATGAGCAGTTCTTC.

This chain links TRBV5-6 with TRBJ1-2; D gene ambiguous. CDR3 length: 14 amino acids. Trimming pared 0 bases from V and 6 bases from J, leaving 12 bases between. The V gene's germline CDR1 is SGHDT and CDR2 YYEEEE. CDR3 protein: CASSLGPNEHGYTF. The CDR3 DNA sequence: TGTGCCAGCAGCTTGGGGCCAAACGAACATGGCTACACCTTC.

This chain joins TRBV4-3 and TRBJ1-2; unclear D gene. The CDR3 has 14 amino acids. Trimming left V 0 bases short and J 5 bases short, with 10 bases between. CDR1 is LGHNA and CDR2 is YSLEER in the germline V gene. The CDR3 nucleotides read TGCGCCAGCAGCCAAGATGTGGGAGAGTATGGCTACACCTTC. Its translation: CASSQDVGEYGYTF.